The T cell receptor beta chain described here comes from a study of CD8+ T cells in alopecia areata. Study at large: Each day, treated patients took oral tofacitinib twice, at 5 to 10 mg per dose. Tofacitinib continued for 6 to 18 months and was then withheld for 6 months. Percent of scalp involved defined treated patients' severity scores.

The treatment was: oral pan-JAK inhibitor, 5-10 mg twice daily. Study-level points and caveats: When scalp samples are sequenced, resident alphabeta T cells of normal skin are also captured.

RNA was extracted and reverse transcribed into cDNA as the sequencing template. Profiling relied on immunoSEQ multiplex PCR, and the TCRdb table lists in-frame clones only, not all of them. The sample yields approximately 200,000 clones, 60% to 70% seen once. As for this clone: Its target is not known.

This TCR came from a human donor with alopecia areata. The sequences come from CD4+ T cells sorted from blood, collected at week 4, from a patient treated with tofacitinib.

CDR3 nucleotides: TGCGCCAGCAGCTTGGGGCCAGCGACCGGGGAGCTGTTTTTT. It codes for CASSLGPATGELFF. The chain employs TRBV5-1 and TRBJ2-2; D is uncertain. The CDR3 totals 14 residues. Between the trimmed V and J ends, which lost 0 bases and 5 bases, there was a span of 8 bases. Germline V CDR1 and CDR2: SGHRS, YFSETQ. Looking up the rest from reference TRBV5-1 and TRBJ2-2 gives the full variable domain: KAGVTQTPRYLIKTRGQQVTLSCSPISGHRSVSWYQQTPGQGLQFLFEYFSETQRNKGNFPGRFSGRQFSNSRSEMNVSTLELGDSALYLCASSLGPATGELFFGEGSRLTVL.